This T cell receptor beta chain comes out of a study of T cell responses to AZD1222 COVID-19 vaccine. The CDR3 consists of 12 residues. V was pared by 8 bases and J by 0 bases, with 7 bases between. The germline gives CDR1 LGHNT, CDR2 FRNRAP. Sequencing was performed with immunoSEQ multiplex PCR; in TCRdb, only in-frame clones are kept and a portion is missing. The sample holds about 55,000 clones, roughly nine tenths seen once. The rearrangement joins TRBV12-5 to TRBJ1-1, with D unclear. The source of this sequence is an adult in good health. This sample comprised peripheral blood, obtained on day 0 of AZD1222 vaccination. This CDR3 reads CASRGLNTEAFF. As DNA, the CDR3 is TGTGCTAGTCGAGGATTGAACACTGAAGCTTTCTTT.